Below, 32 T cell receptor beta chains from the same sample are listed, as sequenced in a study of T cells after yellow fever vaccination. TCRdb fed the 5' RACE reads into MiXCR, producing one record per CDR3 protein. This table has more than 25,000 distinct CDR3 sequences, 4.5% to 6% appearing once. This specimen consisted of PBMCs, either bulk or a sorted T-cell subset (CD4+, CD8+, memory, or dextramer-sorted; not recorded which), obtained 15 days after the yellow fever booster vaccination. These receptors were collected from a man aged 30-40 years who received the YFV17D yellow fever vaccine.

In its sample, this clonotype was seen many times. V gene TRBV3-1 combines with J gene TRBJ1-2; the D is unclear. CDR1 is LGHDT and CDR2 is YNNKEL in the germline V gene (reference sequence). The V gene lost 1 base and the J gene lost 9 bases, with 15 bases spanning the gap. The CDR3 consists of 14 residues. The CDR3, as DNA: TGTGCCAGCAGCCAAGTCGCAGGCACTGGAAGCTACACCTTC. Protein product: CASSQVAGTGSYTF.

This clonotype is medium-sized in the sample. The chain couples TRBV20-1 to TRBJ1-3, with D unresolved. Germline V gene lookup returns CDR1 DFQATT and CDR2 SNEGSKA (reference sequence). The CDR3 loop spans 13 amino acids. Trimming removed 5 bases at V and 0 bases at J, with 8 bases between. CDR3 loop: CSAPGGSGNTIYF. In nucleotides, the CDR3 is TGCAGTGCTCCGGGAGGCTCTGGAAACACCATATATTTT.

This clonotype was counted many times. The rearrangement uses TRBV3-1 and TRBJ2-1; TRBD1 aligns across 7 bases. Unmatched junction bases numbered 5, after V lost 1 base and J lost 2 bases. This CDR3 is 16 amino acids long. Germline values: CDR1 LGHDT, CDR2 YNNKEL (reference sequence). As DNA, the CDR3 is TGTGCCAGCAGCCAAGGACAGGGTGGCGCCTACAATGAGCAGTTCTTC. It codes for CASSQGQGGAYNEQFF.

This clonotype was seen at least ten times. This sequence joins TRBV7-7 and TRBJ2-2; D may be TRBD2 (6 bases). The CDR3 has 15 residues. Germline loops: CDR1 SSHAT, CDR2 FNYEAQ (reference sequence). The ends were cut back, 3 bases at V and 3 bases at J, with 11 bases in the middle. The CDR3 sequence: CASSFRTGDTGELFF. The CDR3, as DNA: TGTGCCAGCAGCTTCAGAACGGGGGACACCGGGGAGCTGTTTTTT.

There are many counts of this clonotype. Since the CDR3 does not end with the conserved phenylalanine or tryptophan, this likely comes from a read error. It is unclear where the CDR3 begins or ends on the DNA, so no DNA is shown, and the CDR3 is as TCRdb lists it. The V call is TRBV20-1, the J call TRBJ2-7. The CDR3 length equals 11 residues, ends included. Germline V gene lookup returns CDR1 DFQATT and CDR2 SNEGSKA (reference sequence). The CDR3 region is CSARRLTAGML.

V is TRBV16 and J is TRBJ2-3, with a tentative D call TRBD1 (6 bases). Germline V CDR1 and CDR2: KGHSY, FQNENV. The length of the CDR3 is 15 residues. V lost 3 bases and J lost 1, with 11 bases in between. CDR3 sequence reads: CASSQPGHGTDTQYF. CDR3 DNA: TGTGCCAGCAGCCAGCCGGGACACGGCACAGATACGCAGTATTTT.

This clonotype was seen many times. The chain uses TRBV7-8 and TRBJ2-7, with D perhaps matching TRBD1 or TRBD2 (5 bases each). Germline CDR1 reads SGHVS; CDR2 reads FQNEAQ. The CDR3 totals 15 residues. Trimming shortened V by 4 bases and J by 5 bases, and 18 bases separated the two germline ends. CDR3 in DNA: TGTGCCAGCAGCTCGAGGGGCTCCCTCAGGGACGAGCAGTACTTC. It encodes CASSSRGSLRDEQYF.

This clonotype showed up many times. This chain uses TRBV27 with TRBJ1-1; D gene unclear. This CDR3 has 13 amino acids. Deletions cut 8 bases from V and 4 bases from J, with 14 bases between. Germline assignment: CDR1 MNHEY and CDR2 SMNVEV (reference sequence). This CDR3 reads CASSAQGPTEAFF. CDR3 nucleotide sequence: TGTGCCAGCTCCGCACAAGGGCCCACTGAAGCTTTCTTT.

This clonotype was recorded many times. J is TRBJ2-1 and V is TRBV4-3; D ambiguous. Germline loops: CDR1 LGHNA, CDR2 YSLEER. Deletions cut 4 bases from V and 2 bases from J, with 12 bases between. The CDR3 extends over 15 amino acids. DNA of the CDR3: TGCGCCAGCAGCCCCCGCGAAGGGCCCTACAATGAGCAGTTCTTC. This codes for CASSPREGPYNEQFF.

This clonotype showed up many times. The chain uses TRBV12-3 or TRBV12-4 and TRBJ2-7, with D unclear. The CDR3 length is 11 residues. The V gene lost 6 bases and the J gene lost 4 bases, with 7 bases spanning the gap. Here the CDR3 DNA reads TGTGCCAGCAGCGTGGGTTACGAGCAGTACTTC. Its protein product is CASSVGYEQYF.

This clonotype appeared many times. The V call is TRBV24-1, the J call TRBJ2-1, with D unclear. CDR1 and CDR2 from the germline V gene are KGHDR and SFDVKD. CDR3 size: 15 residues. V lost 4 bases and J lost 8, with 17 bases in between. CDR3 sequence reads: CATSDPTGGGYEQFF. CDR3 bases: TGTGCCACCAGTGACCCTACCGGTGGCGGATATGAGCAGTTCTTC.

Ten or more counts support this clonotype. The rearrangement links TRBV2 to TRBJ1-5; D not certain. Trimming stripped 11 bases from V and 5 bases from J, with 19 bases between. This CDR3 spans 14 amino acids. Germline loops: CDR1 SNHLY, CDR2 FYNNEI. CDR3 bases: TGTGCCTCCCGTCCGGACGCACTCTATCAGCCCCAGCATTTT. Encoded protein: CASRPDALYQPQHF.

This clonotype was detected ten times or more. The rearrangement uses TRBV7-8 and TRBJ2-4, with unresolved D. This CDR3 spans 17 amino acids. V lost 0 bases and J 6 bases, leaving 18 bases between the germline ends. The V gene's germline CDR1 is SGHVS and CDR2 FQNEAQ. As DNA, the CDR3 is TGTGCCAGCAGCTTAGCGCCGAGCATTATGAGGAGAAACATTCAGTACTTC. It codes for CASSLAPSIMRRNIQYF.

Notes on this clonotype: This may stem from a read error, because a much larger clone lies one nucleotide away. This chain joins TRBV29-1 and TRBJ2-2; possibly TRBD2 for D (6 bases). CDR3 size: 11 residues. Germline values: CDR1 SQVTM, CDR2 ANQGSEA. Here the CDR3 DNA reads TGCAGCGGAGGGGAAGGCGGGGATCTGTTTTTT. It specifies CSGGEGGDLFF.

This clonotype was seen ten or more times. The gene calls are TRBV9 and TRBJ2-7; D call uncertain. Per germline, CDR1 SGDLS and CDR2 YYNGEE. V was shortened by 7 bases and J by 5 bases, with 16 bases between the two germline ends. The CDR3 runs 13 residues. The DNA for the CDR3 is TGTGCCAGCTCAGTGGACCAGTCCCACGAGCAGTACTTC. Translating gives CASSVDQSHEQYF.

Many counts were recorded for this clonotype. J is TRBJ1-3 and V is TRBV5-1, with unresolved D. The CDR3 extends over 15 amino acids. CDR1 is SGHRS and CDR2 is YFSETQ in the germline V gene. V lost 0 bases to trimming and J lost 0 bases, with 7 bases between them. The CDR3 is CASSLGQPSGNTIYF. The CDR3, as DNA: TGCGCCAGCAGCTTGGGGCAGCCCTCTGGAAACACCATATATTTT. Filled out from reference TRBV5-1 and TRBJ1-3, the complete variable domain reads KAGVTQTPRYLIKTRGQQVTLSCSPISGHRSVSWYQQTPGQGLQFLFEYFSETQRNKGNFPGRFSGRQFSNSRSEMNVSTLELGDSALYLCASSLGQPSGNTIYFGEGSWLTVV.

This clonotype was seen at least ten times. V usage is TRBV2 and J usage is TRBJ1-2; no firm D call. The CDR3 totals 10 residues. The germline V gene encodes CDR1 SNHLY and CDR2 FYNNEI. V was shortened by 1 base and J by 13 bases, with 7 bases between the two germline ends. CDR3 sequence reads: CASSEVVCTF. In DNA, the CDR3 is TGTGCCAGCAGTGAAGTTGTCTGCACCTTC.

This clonotype was detected many times. This chain joins TRBV4-3 and TRBJ2-1; 7 bases are shared with TRBD2. CDR1 is LGHNA, CDR2 YSLEER, per germline. Unmatched junction bases numbered 6, after V lost 1 base and J lost 0 bases. The CDR3 spans 17 residues. The CDR3 region has the DNA TGCGCCAGCAGCCAAGGGGCTAGCGGATCCTCCTACAATGAGCAGTTCTTC. It codes for CASSQGASGSSYNEQFF.

This clonotype has at least ten counts. The rearrangement links TRBV15 to TRBJ2-6, with D unresolved. The germline V gene encodes CDR1 LNHNV and CDR2 YYDKDF (reference sequence). The CDR3 spans 13 residues. V dropped 8 bases and J dropped 2 bases, with 7 bases sitting between them. This chain's CDR3 is CATHTAGANVLTF. DNA for the CDR3: TGTGCCACCCACACTGCTGGGGCCAACGTCCTGACTTTC.

A note on this clonotype: This may arise from a read error, as a much more abundant clone is one base away. The V gene is TRBV29-1, the J gene TRBJ2-2; D gene uncertain. CDR1 is SQVTM, CDR2 ANQGSEA, per germline. Trimming left V 3 bases short and J 7 bases short, with 12 bases between. The CDR3 sequence is 13 residues long. CDR3 protein: CSVDAGLNGELFF. DNA of the CDR3: TGCAGCGTTGATGCAGGTTTAAACGGGGAGCTGTTTTTT.

This clonotype was picked up many times. The V call is TRBV7-9, the J call TRBJ2-7, with D possibly TRBD1 on 5 matching bases. V gave up 4 bases and J gave up 5 bases, with 9 bases separating them. The germline CDR1 and CDR2 sequences are SEHNR and FQNEAQ (reference sequence). This CDR3 region has 12 residues. The CDR3 sequence: CASSWGVDEQYF. The CDR3 bases are TGTGCCAGCAGCTGGGGCGTGGACGAGCAGTACTTC.

The table lists this clonotype with many counts. This rearrangement joins TRBV12-3 or TRBV12-4 to TRBJ1-2, with a weak D call TRBD1 (6 bases). This CDR3 region has 13 residues. V was cut by 3 bases and J by 4 bases, with 9 bases left in between. In nucleotides, the CDR3 is TGTGCCAGCAGTTTGGGGGGCCTCTATGGCTACACCTTC. It is translated as CASSLGGLYGYTF.

This clonotype appeared many times. The V gene is TRBV10-3, the J gene TRBJ1-5, with a possible D match to TRBD1 (5 bases). CDR3 length: 13 residues. The germline V gene encodes CDR1 ENHRY and CDR2 SYGVKD. V was clipped by 4 bases and J by 5 bases, with 9 bases between them. The CDR3 nucleotides are TGTGCCATCAGTGCAGGGACCGATCAGCCCCAGCATTTT. Translated, it gives CAISAGTDQPQHF.

This clonotype was seen at least ten times. The J gene is TRBJ2-7, the V gene TRBV7-9; D is uncertain. There are 11 residues in the CDR3. The germline gives CDR1 SEHNR, CDR2 FQNEAQ (reference sequence). V was shortened by 2 bases and J by 3 bases, with 2 bases between the two germline ends. The CDR3 DNA is TGTGCCAGCAGCTTATACTACGAGCAGTACTTC. It codes for CASSLYYEQYF.

This clonotype was seen at least ten times. The genes are TRBV5-4 and TRBJ1-6; D remains unclear. The CDR3 covers 15 residues. Trimming stripped 2 bases from V and 3 bases from J, with 9 bases between. CDR1 SGHNT and CDR2 YYREEE come from the germline V gene (reference sequence). The DNA of the CDR3 is TGTGCCAGCAGCTTCGGAGTCAGCTATAATTCACCCCTCCACTTT. It encodes CASSFGVSYNSPLHF.

At least ten counts were recorded for this clonotype. The chain is built from TRBV3-1 and TRBJ2-7, with TRBD1 as a possible D gene (6 bases). The ends were cut back, 5 bases at V and 3 bases at J, with 23 bases in the middle. Germline V CDR1 and CDR2: LGHDT, YNNKEL (reference sequence). This CDR3 comprises 17 residues. CDR3 nucleotides: TGTGCCAGCAGCGATGCAACTTCCCGGGACAACGACTACGAGCAGTACTTC. Amino acid sequence: CASSDATSRDNDYEQYF.

This clonotype was seen ten or more times. The CDR3 DNA sequence: TGTGCCAGCAGCCGGGACATCGGCTTCGAGCAGTACTTC. This encodes CASSRDIGFEQYF. The gene calls are TRBV7-9 and TRBJ2-7, with D tentatively TRBD1 (6 bases). CDR3 length: 13 amino acids. Germline values: CDR1 SEHNR, CDR2 FQNEAQ (reference sequence). Trimming took 5 bases from V and 6 from J, leaving 14 bases between them. The whole variable domain, remainder taken from reference TRBV7-9 and TRBJ2-7, is DTGVSQNPRHKITKRGQNVTFRCDPISEHNRLYWYRQTLGQGPEFLTYFQNEAQLEKSRLLSDRFSAERPKGSFSTLEIQRTEQGDSAMYLCASSRDIGFEQYFGPGTRLTVT.

This clonotype showed up many times. CDR3 protein: CASSPPWASGGYNEQFF. CDR3 nucleotide sequence: TGTGCCAGCAGCCCCCCTTGGGCTAGCGGTGGATACAATGAGCAGTTCTTC. V is TRBV7-2 and J is TRBJ2-1; 7 bases line up with TRBD2. The V gene's germline CDR1 is SGHTA and CDR2 FQGNSA. Trimming took 5 bases from V and 4 from J; bases not matched to a gene: 14. The CDR3 sequence is 17 residues long.

There are many counts of this clonotype. The chain combines TRBV7-9 with TRBJ1-1; 8 bases match TRBD1. Germline loops: CDR1 SEHNR, CDR2 FQNEAQ (reference sequence). The CDR3 is 13 residues long. The trim removed 11 bases at V and 4 bases at J, leaving 9 bases unmatched. This CDR3 is CASSGGRVTEAFF. Written as DNA, the CDR3 is TGTGCCTCCTCAGGGGGCCGAGTCACTGAAGCTTTCTTT.

There are many counts of this clonotype. The CDR3 nucleotides read TGTGCCAGCAGCCAAGATTGGGAGGCCCAAGAGACCCAGTACTTC. As protein: CASSQDWEAQETQYF. This rearrangement joins TRBV3-1 to TRBJ2-5; D perhaps matches TRBD2 (6 bases). Between the trimmed V and J ends, which lost 0 bases and 1 base, there was a span of 9 bases. The CDR3 has 15 residues. Germline V gene data show CDR1 as LGHDT and CDR2 as YNNKEL (reference sequence).

The sample holds many counts of this clonotype. This chain connects TRBV2 to TRBJ2-7, with 7 bases identical to TRBD2. V gave up 7 bases and J gave up 3 bases; unmatched junction bases: 9. Germline V gene sequence: CDR1 SNHLY, CDR2 FYNNEI. The CDR3 is made up of 14 amino acids. The CDR3 sequence is CASMPGLRIYEQYF. The CDR3 DNA follows: TGTGCCAGCATGCCGGGACTAAGAATCTACGAGCAGTACTTC.

In this sample, this clonotype turned up many times. The chain carries TRBV7-3 and TRBJ1-4, with D possibly being TRBD1 (6 bases). The CDR3 has 15 residues. Germline V gene sequence: CDR1 SGHTA, CDR2 FQGTGA. Trimming stripped 1 base from V and 5 bases from J, with 11 bases between. The CDR3 reads CASSLNGGRNEKLFF. The CDR3 DNA follows: TGTGCCAGCAGCTTAAATGGGGGCAGGAATGAAAAACTGTTTTTT.